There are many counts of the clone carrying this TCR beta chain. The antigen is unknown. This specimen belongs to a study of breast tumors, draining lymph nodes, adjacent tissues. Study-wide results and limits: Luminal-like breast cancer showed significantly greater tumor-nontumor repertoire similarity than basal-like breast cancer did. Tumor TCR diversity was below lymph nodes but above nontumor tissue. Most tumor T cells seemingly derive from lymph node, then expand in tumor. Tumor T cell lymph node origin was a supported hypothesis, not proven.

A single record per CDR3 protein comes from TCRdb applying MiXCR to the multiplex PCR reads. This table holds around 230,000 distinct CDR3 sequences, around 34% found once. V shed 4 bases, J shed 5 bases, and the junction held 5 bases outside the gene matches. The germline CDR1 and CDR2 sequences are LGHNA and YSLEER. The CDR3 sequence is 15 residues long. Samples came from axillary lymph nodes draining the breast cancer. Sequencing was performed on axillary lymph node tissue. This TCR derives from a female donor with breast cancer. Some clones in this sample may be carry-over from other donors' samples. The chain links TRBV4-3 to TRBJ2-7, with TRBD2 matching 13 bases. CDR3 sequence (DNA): TGCGCCAGCAGCCTCGGGACTAGCGGGGTCAACGAGCAGTACTTC. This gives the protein CASSLGTSGVNEQYF.